What follows is one TCR beta chain and its context. This sample was taken from a study of T cells in Graves' hyperthyroidism and ophthalmopathy. The CDR3 loop spans 15 amino acids. V gave up 0 bases and J gave up 3 bases; unmatched junction bases: 5. CDR1 is DFQATT and CDR2 is SNEGSKA in the germline V gene (reference sequence). RNA transcripts yielded amplified TCR beta CDR3 regions. The TCR CDR3 first-round RT-PCR relied on the HTBI primer set. MiXCR was run by TCRdb on the multiplex PCR reads, yielding one entry per CDR3 protein. The sample includes more than 300,000 distinct CDR3 sequences, about a sixth of them seen just once. Diagnostic decisions used clinical symptoms, serum thyroxine and TRAb, thyroid ultrasound and orbital computed tomography.

This clonotype was obtained from a woman aged 25 to 45 with Graves' hyperthyroidism that later progressed to Graves' ophthalmopathy. The sample consisted of blood. The chain is built from TRBV20-1 and TRBJ2-7; TRBD1 agrees at 10 bases. CDR3 residues: CSARDSGTGDYEQYF. For the CDR3, the DNA is TGCAGTGCTAGAGATTCCGGGACAGGGGACTACGAGCAGTACTTC.